The 6 T cell receptor beta chains in this list originate from one sample, sequenced in a study of T cell responses to AZD1222 COVID-19 vaccine. The data were produced by immunoSEQ multiplex PCR, yet TCRdb's version contains in-frame clones alone and is incomplete. The table has about 92,000 clones, 65% to 90% seen once. The input for sequencing was peripheral blood, taken on day 0 of AZD1222 vaccination. These receptors came from an adult in good health.

The rearrangement joins TRBV2 to TRBJ1-2, with TRBD1 matching over 9 bases. In germline, CDR1 is SNHLY, CDR2 FYNNEI. This CDR3 has 14 amino acids. J was trimmed by 8 bases and V by 1 base; bases with no gene match: 5. CDR3 sequence reads: CASSEEQGASGYTF. The CDR3 coding sequence is TGTGCCAGCAGTGAAGAACAGGGGGCGTCCGGCTACACCTTC.

V and J are TRBV5-1 and TRBJ1-2; 7 bases map to TRBD1. The trim removed 3 bases at V and 0 bases at J, leaving 5 bases unmatched. The CDR3 runs 15 residues. The germline CDR1 and CDR2 sequences are SGHRS and YFSETQ. CDR3 in DNA: TGCGCCAGCAGCTCCTCCGGGACAGCTAACTATGGCTACACCTTC. Encoded protein: CASSSSGTANYGYTF.

V and J are TRBV24-1 and TRBJ2-3, with a weak D call TRBD1 (6 bases). There are 13 residues in the CDR3. The germline gives CDR1 KGHDR, CDR2 SFDVKD. The germline V and J ends were trimmed by 12 bases and 4 bases, with 16 bases remaining between them. The DNA of the CDR3 is TGTGCCGCCCGGACGACAGGCGCAGATACGCAGTATTTT. The encoded protein is CAARTTGADTQYF.

V gene TRBV10-3 combines with J gene TRBJ1-1; 8 nucleotides line up with TRBD1. CDR3 length: 14 residues. The V gene end was trimmed by 7 bases and the J gene end by 4 bases; junction bases not matched to a gene: 8. Germline CDR1 reads ENHRY; CDR2 reads SYGVKD. The DNA of the CDR3 is TGTGCCATCAACTCCCAGGGGGCGGTCACTGAAGCTTTCTTT. This encodes CAINSQGAVTEAFF.

The chain recombines TRBV28 with TRBJ2-7; D not certain. Trimming took 5 bases from V and 2 from J, leaving 22 bases between them. Per germline, CDR1 MDHEN and CDR2 SYDVKM. The CDR3 totals 17 residues. The CDR3: CASSQVLDIYLPYEQYF. The CDR3 region has the DNA TGTGCCAGCAGTCAAGTTTTAGACATCTACCTCCCCTACGAGCAGTACTTC.

The rearrangement uses TRBV5-1 and TRBJ2-3; tentatively, D is TRBD1 (6 bases). There are 15 residues in the CDR3. In germline, CDR1 is SGHRS, CDR2 YFSETQ. The V and J ends lost 1 base and 2 bases respectively, with 11 bases between them. This chain's CDR3 is CASSLPRTDTDTQYF. In nucleotides, the CDR3 is TGCGCCAGCAGCTTGCCCCGGACAGACACAGATACGCAGTATTTT.